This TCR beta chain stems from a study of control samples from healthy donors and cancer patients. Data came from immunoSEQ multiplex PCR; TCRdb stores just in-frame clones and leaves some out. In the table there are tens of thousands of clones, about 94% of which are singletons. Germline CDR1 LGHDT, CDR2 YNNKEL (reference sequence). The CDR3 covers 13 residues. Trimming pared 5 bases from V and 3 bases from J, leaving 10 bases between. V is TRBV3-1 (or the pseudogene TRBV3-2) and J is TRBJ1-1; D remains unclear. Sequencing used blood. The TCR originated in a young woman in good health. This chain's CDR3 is CASSDNRDTEAFF. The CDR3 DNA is TGTGCCAGCAGCGACAATAGGGACACTGAAGCTTTCTTT.